One sample yielded the 20 T cell receptor beta chains listed below, sequenced in a study of T-cell memory formation after mild COVID-19. TCRdb processed the 5' RACE reads anew with MiXCR; each CDR3 protein has one entry. Here the sample spans 250,000 to 300,000 distinct CDR3 sequences, 8% to 10% being singletons. Sequencing was performed on PBMCs or a T cell subset sorted from them (not recorded which). The receptor set was obtained from a man aged 18 to 29 who had mild COVID-19 (a few samples of this study predate the infection). Cell type and time point are not known.

This clonotype has a count of ten or more. The genes are TRBV3-1 and TRBJ1-1; unclear D gene. The V end lost 2 bases, the J end lost 6 bases, and 13 bases lay between the germline ends. The CDR3 runs to 14 residues. Germline V gives CDR1 LGHDT, CDR2 YNNKEL (reference sequence). The CDR3 coding sequence is TGTGCCAGCAGCCAACTGTTAGGAGGCCCTGAAGCTTTCTTT. It yields the protein CASSQLLGGPEAFF.

The CDR3 sequence: CASSQDTGAGTLVGYGYTF. DNA of the CDR3: TGCGCCAGCAGCCAAGATACGGGGGCAGGTACTCTAGTAGGGTATGGCTACACCTTC. V and J are TRBV4-3 and TRBJ1-2; a weak D match, TRBD1 (6 bases). The V gene lost 0 bases and the J gene lost 5 bases, with 25 bases spanning the gap. The CDR3 totals 19 residues. CDR1 is LGHNA, CDR2 YSLEER, per germline.

The rearrangement joins TRBV9 to TRBJ2-3, with 11 nucleotides matching TRBD2. The CDR3 sequence is 16 residues long. Trimming at V came to 4 bases and at J to 7 bases, leaving 11 bases not matched to a gene. Germline V gene data show CDR1 as SGDLS and CDR2 as YYNGEE. The CDR3 DNA is TGTGCCAGCAGCCCACGACTAGCGGGGACCATGAATACGCAGTATTTT. Amino acids: CASSPRLAGTMNTQYF.

The chain joins TRBV9 to TRBJ2-5; 13 bases fit TRBD2. After removal of 0 bases from V and 5 bases from J, the junction contained 10 bases not matched to a gene. CDR1 and CDR2 from the germline V gene are SGDLS and YYNGEE. This CDR3 contains 18 residues. The CDR3 nucleotides read TGTGCCAGCAGCGTAGGATGGACTAGCGGGGGCTCGGGGGAGACCCAGTACTTC. It translates to CASSVGWTSGGSGETQYF.

This clonotype was picked up many times. The CDR3 here is CASSLGTGYYGYTF. In DNA form, the CDR3 reads TGTGCCAGCAGCCTGGGGACAGGGTACTATGGCTACACCTTC. The V call is TRBV7-2, the J call TRBJ1-2; the match to TRBD1 covers 9 bases. The V gene end was trimmed by 5 bases and the J gene end by 3 bases; junction bases not matched to a gene: 4. The CDR3 runs to 14 residues. Germline CDR1 is SGHTA and CDR2 is FQGNSA.

The chain employs TRBV15 and TRBJ1-3; perhaps TRBD1 as D (5 bases). Germline loops: CDR1 LNHNV, CDR2 YYDKDF (reference sequence). Trimming pared 1 base from V and 2 bases from J, leaving 6 bases between. The CDR3 length is 14 residues. Here the CDR3 reads CATSRGDAGNTIYF. The CDR3 nucleotides read TGTGCCACCAGCAGAGGGGACGCTGGAAACACCATATATTTT.

This clonotype has only a few counts. The chain is built from TRBV12-3 or TRBV12-4 and TRBJ2-5, with D tentatively TRBD1 (5 bases). The CDR3 loop spans 15 amino acids. The V and J ends lost 5 bases and 7 bases respectively, with 20 bases between them. The CDR3 loop reads CASSPRTRKGGTQYF. In DNA form, the CDR3 reads TGTGCCAGCAGTCCGAGGACACGCAAAGGTGGGACCCAGTACTTC.

This chain connects TRBV6-2 or TRBV6-3 to TRBJ2-2; 9 nucleotides line up with TRBD1. Germline V gene lookup returns CDR1 MNHEY and CDR2 SVGEGT. With 6 bases clipped from V and 4 bases from J, the junction kept 9 bases outside the gene matches. There are 16 residues in the CDR3. The chain's CDR3 is CASRRTGGSITGELFF. CDR3 DNA: TGTGCCAGCAGACGAACAGGGGGCTCGATCACCGGGGAGCTGTTTTTT.

This clonotype has a handful of counts. The rearrangement uses TRBV5-1 and TRBJ2-6, with D possibly matching TRBD1 (5 bases). V shed 5 bases and J shed 1 base, with 10 bases lying between them. The CDR3 is made up of 15 amino acids. Germline V gene lookup returns CDR1 SGHRS and CDR2 YFSETQ. CDR3 nucleotide sequence: TGCGCCAGCAGAACGCAGGGTTCTGGGGCCAACGTCCTGACTTTC. Translated: CASRTQGSGANVLTF.

The chain employs TRBV15 and TRBJ1-1; D is uncertain. The germline V gene has CDR1 LNHNV and CDR2 YYDKDF (reference sequence). Trimming pared 1 base from V and 7 bases from J, leaving 10 bases between. This CDR3 comprises 13 residues. The CDR3 sequence is CATSRARVGEAFF. The CDR3 DNA reads TGTGCCACCAGCAGAGCTCGGGTTGGTGAAGCTTTCTTT.

A few counts support this clonotype. The chain has TRBV20-1 and TRBJ1-2; D unresolved. This CDR3 region has 15 residues. The V and J ends lost 6 bases and 4 bases respectively, with 21 bases between them. Germline CDR1 is DFQATT and CDR2 is SNEGSKA (reference sequence). The CDR3 sequence: CSATENTATIYGYTF. DNA of the CDR3: TGCAGTGCAACAGAGAATACAGCAACTATCTATGGCTACACCTTC.

The V and J genes are TRBV7-9 and TRBJ2-3; a weak D match, TRBD2 (7 bases). The CDR3 is 16 residues long. V was clipped by 5 bases and J by 2 bases, with 17 bases between them. Germline CDR1 is SEHNR and CDR2 is FQNEAQ (reference sequence). Here the CDR3 DNA reads TGTGCCAGCAGCCCTCGAGGCGGGGGCATCACAGATACGCAGTATTTT. Its protein product is CASSPRGGGITDTQYF.

This clonotype was counted between two and nine times. This rearrangement joins TRBV6-4 to TRBJ2-7; 7 positions match TRBD1. This CDR3 has 13 residues. After removal of 6 bases from V and 2 bases from J, the junction contained 4 bases not matched to a gene. Germline loops: CDR1 MRHNA, CDR2 SNTAGT. CDR3 DNA: TGTGCCAGCAGAGCCGGACAGGCCTACGAGCAGTACGTC. Translating gives CASRAGQAYEQYV.

Only a few counts were recorded for this clonotype. The J gene is TRBJ2-3, the V gene TRBV25-1, with 11 positions matching TRBD2. The CDR3 has 18 residues. Per germline, CDR1 MGHDK and CDR2 SYGVNS. Trimming removed 6 bases from V and 2 bases from J; junction bases left unmatched: 13. CDR3 region: CASSAIPGTSGHTDTQYF. The CDR3 DNA is TGTGCCAGCAGCGCTATTCCCGGGACTAGCGGCCACACAGATACGCAGTATTTT.

The chain joins TRBV7-2 to TRBJ1-1; a weak D match, TRBD1 (6 bases). The CDR3 contains 16 residues. CDR1 SGHTA and CDR2 FQGNSA come from the germline V gene. V lost 5 bases and J 0 bases, leaving 16 bases between the germline ends. The CDR3 protein is CASSPRGGIMNTEAFF. In DNA, the CDR3 is TGTGCCAGCAGCCCCCGAGGGGGTATAATGAACACTGAAGCTTTCTTT.

The CDR3 protein is CASSQLAGVVETQYF. The DNA for the CDR3 is TGTGCCAGCAGCCAACTAGCGGGGGTGGTAGAGACCCAGTACTTC. This chain connects TRBV3-1 to TRBJ2-5; TRBD2 agrees at 10 bases. This CDR3 comprises 15 residues. J lost 4 bases, V lost 2 bases, and 4 bases had no gene match. CDR1 LGHDT and CDR2 YNNKEL come from the germline V gene (reference sequence).

This clonotype was counted a few times. The chain combines TRBV29-1 with TRBJ1-1, with no clear D. CDR3 length: 12 residues. Germline CDR1 reads SQVTM; CDR2 reads ANQGSEA. Trimming pared 2 bases from V and 1 base from J, leaving 5 bases between. DNA for the CDR3: TGCAGCGTTGAACCGTCGAACACTGAAGCTTTCTTT. Translated, it gives CSVEPSNTEAFF. Combining the CDR3 with reference TRBV29-1 and TRBJ1-1 gives the whole variable domain SAVISQKPSRDICQRGTSLTIQCQVDSQVTMMFWYRQQPGQSLTLIATANQGSEATYESGFVIDKFPISRPNLTFSTLTVSNMSPEDSSIYLCSVEPSNTEAFFGQGTRLTVV.

This clonotype showed up just a few times. This chain connects TRBV7-9 to TRBJ2-7; D may be TRBD1 or TRBD2 (5 bases each). This CDR3 contains 15 residues. Germline-derived CDR1 and CDR2 are SEHNR and FQNEAQ (reference sequence). V was trimmed by 1 base and J by 0 bases, leaving 10 bases between them. Written as DNA, the CDR3 is TGTGCCAGCAGCTTAGGGATGGGACGCTCCTACGAGCAGTACTTC. Its protein is CASSLGMGRSYEQYF.

The chain links TRBV29-1 to TRBJ2-1, with D perhaps TRBD2 (5 bases). Germline CDR1 SQVTM, CDR2 ANQGSEA. This CDR3 is 12 amino acids long. The V gene lost 7 bases and the J gene lost 8 bases, with 15 bases spanning the gap. The CDR3 bases are TGCAGCGGCGCGGGCCCAATCGATGAGCAGTTCTTC. Translated: CSGAGPIDEQFF.

This clonotype has a handful of counts. The CDR3 spells CASSVLRQEGNTEAFF. The CDR3 DNA follows: TGTGCCAGCAGCGTCCTCAGACAGGAAGGGAACACTGAAGCTTTCTTT. The chain couples TRBV7-9 to TRBJ1-1; weak D call: TRBD1 (6 bases). CDR3 length: 16 amino acids. CDR1 is SEHNR, CDR2 FQNEAQ, per germline (reference sequence). Trimming stripped 5 bases from V and 1 base from J, with 17 bases between. The full variable domain, completed using reference TRBV7-9 and TRBJ1-1, is DTGVSQNPRHKITKRGQNVTFRCDPISEHNRLYWYRQTLGQGPEFLTYFQNEAQLEKSRLLSDRFSAERPKGSFSTLEIQRTEQGDSAMYLCASSVLRQEGNTEAFFGQGTRLTVV.